The present TCR beta chain was sequenced within a study of blood T cell repertoires in COVID-19. Study processing details: Estimates of nucleated cell counts were drawn from the amplification of reference gene primers. Sequenced by immunoSEQ multiplex PCR; TCRdb stores in-frame clones only, minus some. V, J and clone size were drawn from that table, and D and trimming were deduced from the DNA. Of over 150,000 clones listed, roughly 90% were seen once; the top ten hold 7% to 8%. This study enrolled people aged 18 to 89 from about two dozen US geographic areas. J lost 8 bases, V lost 2 bases, and 7 bases had no gene match. CDR3 size: 15 residues. Per the germline V gene, CDR1 is SGDLS and CDR2 is YYNGEE.

This chain joins TRBV9 and TRBJ2-1; 10 nucleotides agree with TRBD2. What was sequenced was PBMCs or T cells enriched from blood (not recorded which). The source is a woman between 45 and 65 years old who had recovered from COVID-19. CDR3 in amino acids: CASSVSGRIVHEQFF. The CDR3 region has the DNA TGTGCCAGCAGCGTTAGCGGGAGGATTGTACATGAGCAGTTCTTC.